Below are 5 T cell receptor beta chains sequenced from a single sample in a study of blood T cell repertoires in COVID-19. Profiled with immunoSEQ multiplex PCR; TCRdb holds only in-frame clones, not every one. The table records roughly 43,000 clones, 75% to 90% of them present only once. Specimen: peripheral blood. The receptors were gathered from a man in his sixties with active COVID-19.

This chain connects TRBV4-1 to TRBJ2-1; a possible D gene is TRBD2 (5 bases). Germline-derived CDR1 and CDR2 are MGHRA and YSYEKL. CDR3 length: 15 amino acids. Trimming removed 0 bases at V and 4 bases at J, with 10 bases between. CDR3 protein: CASSQEGRRYNEQFF. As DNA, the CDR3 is TGCGCCAGCAGCCAAGAGGGGAGACGGTACAATGAGCAGTTCTTC.

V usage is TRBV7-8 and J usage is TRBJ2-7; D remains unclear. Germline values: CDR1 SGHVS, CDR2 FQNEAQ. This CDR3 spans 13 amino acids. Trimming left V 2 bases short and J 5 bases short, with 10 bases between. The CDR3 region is CASSLSGSDEQYF. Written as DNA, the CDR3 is TGTGCCAGCAGCTTATCCGGGTCCGACGAGCAGTACTTC.

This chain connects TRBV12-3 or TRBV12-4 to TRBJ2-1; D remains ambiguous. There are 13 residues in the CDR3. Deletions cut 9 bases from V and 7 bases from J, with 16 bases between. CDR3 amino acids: CASLSGFKNEQFF. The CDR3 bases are TGTGCCAGTTTATCGGGTTTCAAGAATGAGCAGTTCTTC.

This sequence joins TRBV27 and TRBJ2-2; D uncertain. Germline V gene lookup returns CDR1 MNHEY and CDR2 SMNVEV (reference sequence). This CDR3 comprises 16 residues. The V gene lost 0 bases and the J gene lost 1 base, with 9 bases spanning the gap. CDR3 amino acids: CASSLSPSRNTGELFF. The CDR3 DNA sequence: TGTGCCAGCAGTTTATCCCCTTCTCGGAACACCGGGGAGCTGTTTTTT.

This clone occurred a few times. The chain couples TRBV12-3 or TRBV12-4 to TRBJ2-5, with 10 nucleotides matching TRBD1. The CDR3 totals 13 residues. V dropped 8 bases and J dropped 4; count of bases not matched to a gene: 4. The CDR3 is CASRDRGGETQYF. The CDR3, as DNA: TGTGCCAGCCGGGACAGGGGAGGAGAGACCCAGTACTTC.